A few counts support the clone carrying this T cell receptor (beta chain). Its antigen is still unknown. Before sequencing took place, the ViraFEST assay used viral peptide pools to expand antigen-specific CD4+ T cells. CD4+ T cell isolation took place after 10 days of culture. As their vaccination, participants received two doses of either BNT162b2 or mRNA-1273. Each vaccine recipient was nucleocapsid antibody negative and had no prior SARS-CoV-2 infection. On days 3 and 7, fresh IL-2 medium replaced half the medium. The CDR3 loop spans 17 amino acids. In germline, CDR1 is LNHDA, CDR2 SQIVND (reference sequence). V shed 3 bases and J shed 5 bases, with 20 bases lying between them. The data were obtained in a study of vaccination effects on CD4 cells after COVID-19. Study as a whole: Post-vaccine sampling took place a median of 72 days after the second dose.

Using immunoSEQ multiplex PCR, the repertoire was profiled, and TCRdb retains in-frame clones only, with some absent. The table records 25,000 or so clones, less than 85% of them present only once. Material: CD4+ T cells from PBMCs cultured with SARS-CoV-2 spike peptides, obtained after COVID-19 vaccination. The sequence was obtained from a human donor who received a COVID-19 vaccine. J is TRBJ2-1 and V is TRBV19; the D gene is possibly TRBD2 (5 bases). The CDR3 sequence: CASSIGPTTRWDNEQFF. CDR3 nucleotides: TGTGCCAGTAGTATTGGGCCTACAACTAGGTGGGACAATGAGCAGTTCTTC. The variable domain in full, with the rest retrieved from reference TRBV19 and TRBJ2-1, is DGGITQSPKYLFRKEGQNVTLSCEQNLNHDAMYWYRQDPGQGLRLIYYSQIVNDFQKGDIAEGYSVSREKKESFPLTVTSAQKNPTAFYLCASSIGPTTRWDNEQFFGPGTRLTVL.